Detailed here is one T cell receptor (beta chain). PCR involved 60 Vbeta and 13 Jbeta primers. Profiled with immunoSEQ multiplex PCR; TCRdb holds only in-frame clones, not every one. Of about 240,000 clones in the sample, 70% to 90% were seen once. Germline-derived CDR1 and CDR2 are MNHNS and SASEGT. The CDR3 extends over 17 amino acids. With 2 bases clipped from V and 4 bases from J, the junction kept 7 bases outside the gene matches. This sample was included in a study of cytomegalovirus exposure and HLA in healthy donors. The TCR originated in a girl aged 2 to 10 in good health and CMV-seronegative. The chain links TRBV6-1 to TRBJ1-6, with 8 nucleotides matching TRBD1. The sequenced material came from PBMCs. The CDR3 DNA sequence: TGTGCCAGCAGTGAATTGTCGGGGACAGGTTATAATTCACCCCTCCACTTT. This gives the protein CASSELSGTGYNSPLHF.